This record looks at one TCR beta chain sequence and its context. Study processing details: Reference gene primer amplification in the assay estimated nucleated cell counts. Assay: immunoSEQ multiplex PCR; the TCRdb copy retains only in-frame clones and omits some. V and J calls and clone size follow that table, whereas D and trimming were derived from the DNA. The sample lists about 430,000 clones; about 88% were seen once. This record belongs to a study of blood T cell repertoires in COVID-19. A COVID-19 case was met by exposed participants within 2 weeks before study entry. The CDR3 runs 15 residues. V dropped 0 bases and J dropped 2 bases, with 11 bases sitting between them. Germline CDR1 and CDR2: LGHDT and YNNKEL (reference sequence).

The origin of this receptor is a woman between 18 and 29 years old who had been exposed to COVID-19. Sequencing was carried out using PBMCs or T cells enriched from blood (not recorded which). V gene TRBV3-1 (or the pseudogene TRBV3-2) combines with J gene TRBJ2-7, with D possibly being TRBD2 (6 bases). Here the CDR3 DNA reads TGTGCCAGCAGCCAAGATCTAACGGGAGCCTACGAGCAGTACTTC. This gives the protein CASSQDLTGAYEQYF.